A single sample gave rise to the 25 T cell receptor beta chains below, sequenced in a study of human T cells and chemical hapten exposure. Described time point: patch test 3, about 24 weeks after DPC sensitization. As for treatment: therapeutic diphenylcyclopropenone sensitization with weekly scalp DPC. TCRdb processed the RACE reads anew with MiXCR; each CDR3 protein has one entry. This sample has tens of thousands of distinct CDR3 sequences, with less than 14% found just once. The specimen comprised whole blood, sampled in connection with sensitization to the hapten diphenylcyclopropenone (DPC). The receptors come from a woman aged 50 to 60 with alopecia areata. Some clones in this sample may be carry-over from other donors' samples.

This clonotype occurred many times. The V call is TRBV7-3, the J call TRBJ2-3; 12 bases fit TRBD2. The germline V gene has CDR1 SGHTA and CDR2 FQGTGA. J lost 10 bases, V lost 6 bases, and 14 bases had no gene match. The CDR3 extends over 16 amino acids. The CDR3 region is CASSRTSGDIGGAQYF. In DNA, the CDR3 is TGTGCCAGCAGTCGGACTAGCGGGGACATAGGGGGCGCGCAGTATTTT. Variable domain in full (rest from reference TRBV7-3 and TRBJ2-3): GAGVSQTPSNKVTEKGKYVELRCDPISGHTALYWYRQSLGQGPEFLIYFQGTGAADDSGLPNDRFFAVRPEGSVSTLKIQRTERGDSAVYLCASSRTSGDIGGAQYFGPGTRLTVL.

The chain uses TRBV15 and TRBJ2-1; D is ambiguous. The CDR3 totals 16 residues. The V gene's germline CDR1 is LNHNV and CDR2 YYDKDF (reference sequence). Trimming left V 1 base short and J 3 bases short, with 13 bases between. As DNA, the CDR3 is TGTGCCACCAGCAGAGTTTTCAATAGACTCTACAATGAGCAGTTCTTC. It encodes CATSRVFNRLYNEQFF.

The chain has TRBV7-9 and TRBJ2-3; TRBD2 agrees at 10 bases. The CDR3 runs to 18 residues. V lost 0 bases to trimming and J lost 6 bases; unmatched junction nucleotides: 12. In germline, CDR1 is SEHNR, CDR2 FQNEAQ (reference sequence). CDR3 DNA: TGTGCCAGCAGCTTAGCAAGGGGCCTAGCGGGAGATGGGGATACGCAGTATTTT. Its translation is CASSLARGLAGDGDTQYF.

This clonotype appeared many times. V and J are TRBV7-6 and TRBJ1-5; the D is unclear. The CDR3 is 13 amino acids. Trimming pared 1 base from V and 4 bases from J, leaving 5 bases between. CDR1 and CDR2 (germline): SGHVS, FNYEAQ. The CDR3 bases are TGTGCCAGCAGCTTAGACCAGAATCAGCCCCAGCATTTT. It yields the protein CASSLDQNQPQHF. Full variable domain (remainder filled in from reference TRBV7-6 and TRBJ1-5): GAGVSQSPRYKVTKRGQDVALRCDPISGHVSLYWYRQALGQGPEFLTYFNYEAQQDKSGLPNDRFSAERPEGSISTLTIQRTEQRDSAMYRCASSLDQNQPQHFGDGTRLSIL.

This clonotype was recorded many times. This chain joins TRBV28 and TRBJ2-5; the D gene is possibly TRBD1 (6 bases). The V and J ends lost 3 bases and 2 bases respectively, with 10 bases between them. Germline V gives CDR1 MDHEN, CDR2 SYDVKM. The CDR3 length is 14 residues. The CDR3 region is CASSFGRGQETQYF. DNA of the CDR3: TGTGCCAGCAGTTTCGGCAGGGGACAAGAGACCCAGTACTTC.

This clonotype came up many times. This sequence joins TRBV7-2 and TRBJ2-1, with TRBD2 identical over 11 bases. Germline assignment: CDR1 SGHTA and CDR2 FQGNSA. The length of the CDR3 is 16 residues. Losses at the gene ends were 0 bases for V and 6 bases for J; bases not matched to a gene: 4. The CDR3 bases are TGTGCCAGCAGCTTAGCGGGGACTAGCGGTTTCAATGAGCAGTTCTTC. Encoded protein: CASSLAGTSGFNEQFF.

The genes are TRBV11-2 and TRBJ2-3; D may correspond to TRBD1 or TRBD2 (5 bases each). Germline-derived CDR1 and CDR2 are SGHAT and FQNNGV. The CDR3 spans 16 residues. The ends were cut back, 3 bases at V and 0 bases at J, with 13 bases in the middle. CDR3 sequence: CASSLGPDGSTDTQYF. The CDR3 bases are TGTGCCAGCAGCTTGGGACCGGACGGAAGCACAGATACGCAGTATTTT.

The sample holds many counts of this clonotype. The CDR3 region is CASRPTSGWTTLYEQYF. As DNA, the CDR3 is TGTGCCAGCAGACCCACCAGCGGTTGGACAACCCTCTACGAGCAGTACTTC. The chain combines TRBV6-5 with TRBJ2-7; TRBD1 or TRBD2 may be the D gene (5 bases each). V dropped 6 bases and J dropped 3 bases, with 24 bases sitting between them. The CDR3 sequence is 17 residues long. Germline V gene data show CDR1 as MNHEY and CDR2 as SVGAGI.

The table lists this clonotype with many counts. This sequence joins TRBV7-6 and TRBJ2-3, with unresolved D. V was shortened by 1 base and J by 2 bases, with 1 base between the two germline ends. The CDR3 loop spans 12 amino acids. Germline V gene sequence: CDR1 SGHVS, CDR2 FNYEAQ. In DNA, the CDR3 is TGTGCCAGCAGCTTAGACACAGATACGCAGTATTTT. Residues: CASSLDTDTQYF.

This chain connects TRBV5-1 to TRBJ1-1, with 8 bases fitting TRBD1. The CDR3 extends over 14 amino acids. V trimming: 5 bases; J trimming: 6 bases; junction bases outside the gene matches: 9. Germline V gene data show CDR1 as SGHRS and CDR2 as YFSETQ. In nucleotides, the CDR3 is TGCGCCAGCAGACCTACAGGGGGTAGGCCTGAAGCTTTCTTT. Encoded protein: CASRPTGGRPEAFF.

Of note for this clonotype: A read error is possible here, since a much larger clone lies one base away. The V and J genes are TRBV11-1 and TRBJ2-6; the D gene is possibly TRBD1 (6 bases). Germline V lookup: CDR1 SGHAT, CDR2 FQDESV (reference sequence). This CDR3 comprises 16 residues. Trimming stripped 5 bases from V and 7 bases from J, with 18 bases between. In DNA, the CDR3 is TGTGCCAGCAGCCCCTGGGGGACACTCGGTGCCAACGTCCTGACTTTC. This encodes CASSPWGTLGANVLTF.

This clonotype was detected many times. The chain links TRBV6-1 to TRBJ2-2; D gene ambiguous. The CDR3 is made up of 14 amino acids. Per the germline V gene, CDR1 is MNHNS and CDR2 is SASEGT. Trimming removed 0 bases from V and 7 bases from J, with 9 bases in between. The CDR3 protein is CASSEALRVGELFF. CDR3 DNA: TGTGCCAGCAGTGAAGCGCTAAGGGTCGGGGAGCTGTTTTTT.

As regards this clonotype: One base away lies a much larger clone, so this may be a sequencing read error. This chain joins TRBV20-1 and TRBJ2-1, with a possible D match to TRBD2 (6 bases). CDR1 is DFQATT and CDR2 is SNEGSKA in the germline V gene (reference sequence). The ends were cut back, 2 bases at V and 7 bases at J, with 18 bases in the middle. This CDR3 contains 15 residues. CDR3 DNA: TGCAGTGCTAGACTTTTTTGGGGACTCTCTAATGAGCAGTTCTTC. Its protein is CSARLFWGLSNEQFF.

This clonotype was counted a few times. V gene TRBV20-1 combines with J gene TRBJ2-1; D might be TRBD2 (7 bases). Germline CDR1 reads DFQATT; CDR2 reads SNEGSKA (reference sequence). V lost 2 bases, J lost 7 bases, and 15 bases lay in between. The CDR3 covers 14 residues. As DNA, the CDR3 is TGCAGTGCTAGAAACTCCGCGGGGGCGAATGAGCAGTTCTTC. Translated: CSARNSAGANEQFF.

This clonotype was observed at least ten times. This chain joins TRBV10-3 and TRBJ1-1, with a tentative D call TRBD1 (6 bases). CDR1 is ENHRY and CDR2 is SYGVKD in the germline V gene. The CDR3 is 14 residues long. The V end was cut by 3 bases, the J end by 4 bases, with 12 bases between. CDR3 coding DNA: TGTGCCATCAGTGAAGGGGGGCGGGGCACTGAAGCTTTCTTT. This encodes CAISEGGRGTEAFF.

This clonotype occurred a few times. In DNA, the CDR3 is TGTGCCAGCAGCGCCTGGTTACGGGGTAACACCGGGGAGCTGTTTTTT. It encodes CASSAWLRGNTGELFF. The chain carries TRBV9 and TRBJ2-2, with TRBD2 as a possible D gene (5 bases). The V gene lost 3 bases and the J gene lost 2 bases, with 14 bases spanning the gap. Per germline, CDR1 SGDLS and CDR2 YYNGEE. The CDR3 contains 16 residues. Using reference TRBV9 and TRBJ2-2 for the parts outside the CDR3, the full variable domain is DSGVTQTPKHLITATGQRVTLRCSPRSGDLSVYWYQQSLDQGLQFLIQYYNGEERAKGNILERFSAQQFPDLHSELNLSSLELGDSALYFCASSAWLRGNTGELFFGEGSRLTVL.

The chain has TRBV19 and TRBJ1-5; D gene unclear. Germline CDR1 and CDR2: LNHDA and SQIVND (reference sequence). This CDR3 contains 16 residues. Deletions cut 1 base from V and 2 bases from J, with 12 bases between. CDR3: CASSIAASQGNQPQHF. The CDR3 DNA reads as TGTGCCAGTAGTATAGCGGCATCGCAGGGCAATCAGCCCCAGCATTTT.

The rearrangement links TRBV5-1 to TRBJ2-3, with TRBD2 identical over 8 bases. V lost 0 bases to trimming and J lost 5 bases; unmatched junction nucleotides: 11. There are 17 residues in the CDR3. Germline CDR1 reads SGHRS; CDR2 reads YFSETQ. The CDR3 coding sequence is TGCGCCAGCAGCTTGGGACTAGCGCACAAAGAGGGAGATACGCAGTATTTT. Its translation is CASSLGLAHKEGDTQYF.

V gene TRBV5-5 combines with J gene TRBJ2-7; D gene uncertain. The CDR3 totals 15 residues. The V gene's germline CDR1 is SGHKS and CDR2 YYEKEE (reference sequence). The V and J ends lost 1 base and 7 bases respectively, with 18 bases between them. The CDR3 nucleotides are TGTGCCAGCAGCTTGAATCCAGGTTCTTTTGGGGAGCAGTACTTC. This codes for CASSLNPGSFGEQYF.

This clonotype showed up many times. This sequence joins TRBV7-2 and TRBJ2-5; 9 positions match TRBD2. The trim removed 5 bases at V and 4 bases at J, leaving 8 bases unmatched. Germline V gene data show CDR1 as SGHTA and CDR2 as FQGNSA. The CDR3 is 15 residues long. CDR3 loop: CASSPPGLARETQYF. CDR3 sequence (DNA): TGTGCCAGCAGCCCCCCCGGACTAGCGAGAGAGACCCAGTACTTC.

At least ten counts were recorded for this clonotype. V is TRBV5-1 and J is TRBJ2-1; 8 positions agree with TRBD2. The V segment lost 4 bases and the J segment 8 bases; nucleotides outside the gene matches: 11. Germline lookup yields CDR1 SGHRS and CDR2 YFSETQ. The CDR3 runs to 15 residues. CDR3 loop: CASSQGEVAGHEQFF. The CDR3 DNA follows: TGCGCCAGCAGCCAAGGGGAGGTAGCGGGGCATGAGCAGTTCTTC.

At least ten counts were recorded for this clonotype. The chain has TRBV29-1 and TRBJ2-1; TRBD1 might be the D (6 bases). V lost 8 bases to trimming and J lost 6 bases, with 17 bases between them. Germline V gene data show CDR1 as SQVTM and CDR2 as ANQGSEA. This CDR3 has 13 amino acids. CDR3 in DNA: TGCAGCACGGGCTTTAGGGGGAGCAATGAGCAGTTCTTC. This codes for CSTGFRGSNEQFF.

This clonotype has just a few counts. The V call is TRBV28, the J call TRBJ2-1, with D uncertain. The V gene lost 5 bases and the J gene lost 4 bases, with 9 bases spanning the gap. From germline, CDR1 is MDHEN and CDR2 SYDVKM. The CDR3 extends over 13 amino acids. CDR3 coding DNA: TGTGCCAGCAGTCCAGGTGGTTACAATGAGCAGTTCTTC. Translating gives CASSPGGYNEQFF.

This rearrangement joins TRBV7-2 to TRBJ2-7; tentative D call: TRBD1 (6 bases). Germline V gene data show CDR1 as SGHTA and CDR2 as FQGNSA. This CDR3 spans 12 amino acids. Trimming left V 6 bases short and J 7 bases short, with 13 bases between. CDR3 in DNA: TGTGCCAGCAGGCAGGGGTTGGGGGAGCAGTACTTC. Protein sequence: CASRQGLGEQYF.

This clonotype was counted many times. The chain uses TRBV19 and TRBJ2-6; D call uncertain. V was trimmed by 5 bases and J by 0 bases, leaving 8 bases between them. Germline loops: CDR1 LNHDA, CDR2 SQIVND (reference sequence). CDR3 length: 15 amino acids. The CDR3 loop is CASSSQNSGANVLTF. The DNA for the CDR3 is TGTGCCAGTAGTTCCCAGAACTCTGGGGCCAACGTCCTGACTTTC.